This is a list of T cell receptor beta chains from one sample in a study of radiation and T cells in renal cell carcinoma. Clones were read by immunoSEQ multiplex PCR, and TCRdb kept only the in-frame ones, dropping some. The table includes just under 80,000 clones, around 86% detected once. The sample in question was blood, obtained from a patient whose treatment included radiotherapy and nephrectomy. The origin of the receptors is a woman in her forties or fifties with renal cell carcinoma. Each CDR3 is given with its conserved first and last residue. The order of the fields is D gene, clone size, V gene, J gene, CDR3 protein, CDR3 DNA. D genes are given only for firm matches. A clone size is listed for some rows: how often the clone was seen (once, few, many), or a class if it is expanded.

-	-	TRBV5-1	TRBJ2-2	CASSSDLPSGELFF	TGCGCCAGCAGCTCTGACCTCCCCAGCGGGGAGCTGTTTTTT
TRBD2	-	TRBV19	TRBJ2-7	CASSPPGGDEQYF	TGTGCCAGTAGTCCACCCGGGGGGGACGAGCAGTACTTC
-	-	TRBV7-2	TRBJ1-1	CASSLDFLGPNTEAFF	TGTGCCAGCAGCTTAGATTTCTTGGGGCCGAACACTGAAGCTTTCTTT
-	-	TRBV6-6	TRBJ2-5	CASSYQGRETQYF	TGTGCCAGCAGTTACCAGGGGAGGGAGACCCAGTACTTC
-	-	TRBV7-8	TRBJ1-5	CASSLDVGQPQHF	TGTGCCAGCAGCTTAGATGTTGGGCAGCCCCAGCATTTT
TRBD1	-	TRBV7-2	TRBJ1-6	CASSSNPDTTGGASPLHF	TGTGCCAGCAGCTCCAATCCCGATACGACAGGGGGCGCTTCACCCCTCCACTTT
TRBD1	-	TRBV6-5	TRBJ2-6	CASSHRGSGANVLTF	TGTGCCAGCAGTCACAGGGGGTCTGGGGCCAACGTCCTGACTTTC
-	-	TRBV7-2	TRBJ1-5	CASSLEGIQPQHF	TGTGCCAGCAGCTTAGAGGGGATTCAGCCCCAGCATTTT
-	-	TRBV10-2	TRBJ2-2	CASSEWLGAGEELFF	TGCGCCAGCAGTGAATGGTTGGGGGCCGGCGAGGAGCTGTTTTTT
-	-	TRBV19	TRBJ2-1	CASSTTWGNEQFF	TGTGCCAGTAGTACCACCTGGGGCAATGAGCAGTTCTTC
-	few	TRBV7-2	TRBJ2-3	CASSSPATPSTDTQYF	TGTGCCAGCAGCTCCCCGGCGACACCCAGCACAGATACGCAGTATTTT
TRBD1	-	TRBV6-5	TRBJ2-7	CASRRGTGGNEQYF	TGTGCCAGCAGGCGTGGGACAGGGGGCAACGAGCAGTACTTC
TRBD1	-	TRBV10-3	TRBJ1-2	CAGRTGGSDGYTF	TGTGCCGGCAGGACAGGGGGCTCGGATGGCTACACCTTC
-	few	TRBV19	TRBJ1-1	CASSIFLNTEAFF	TGTGCCAGTAGTATATTCTTGAACACTGAAGCTTTCTTT
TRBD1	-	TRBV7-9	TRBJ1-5	CASSSDRVGQPQHF	TGTGCCAGCAGCTCGGACAGGGTGGGGCAGCCCCAGCATTTT
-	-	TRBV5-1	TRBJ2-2	CASSLRAANTGELFF	TGCGCCAGCAGCCTCCGGGCAGCGAACACCGGGGAGCTGTTTTTT
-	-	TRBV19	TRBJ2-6	CASSEGFSGANVLTF	TGTGCCAGTAGCGAAGGCTTCTCTGGGGCCAACGTCCTGACTTTC
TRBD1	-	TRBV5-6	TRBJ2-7	CASSLGQGAHFEQYF	TGTGCCAGCAGCTTAGGACAGGGGGCGCATTTTGAGCAGTACTTC
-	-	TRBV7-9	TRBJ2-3	CASSGGTGSTDTQYF	TGTGCCAGCAGCGGAGGGACTGGCAGCACAGATACGCAGTATTTT
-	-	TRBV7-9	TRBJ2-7	CASSSRWGEEYF	TGTGCCAGCAGCTCCCGGTGGGGGGAGGAGTACTTC
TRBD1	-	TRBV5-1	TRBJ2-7	CASRVGTGFYEQYF	TGCGCCAGCAGAGTCGGGACAGGTTTCTACGAGCAGTACTTC
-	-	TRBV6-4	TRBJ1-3	CATPCRSSSRIGNTIYF	TGTGCCACCCCCTGCCGGAGTTCTTCGCGAATTGGAAACACCATATATTTT
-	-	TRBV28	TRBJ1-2	CASSPLANYGYTF	TGTGCCAGCAGCCCATTGGCTAACTATGGCTACACCTTC
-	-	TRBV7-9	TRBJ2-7	CASSLGQSPYEQYF	TGTGCCAGCAGCTTAGGGCAGAGCCCCTACGAGCAGTACTTC
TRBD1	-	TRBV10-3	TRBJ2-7	CAISGTGSGIGEQYF	TGTGCCATCAGTGGGACAGGGTCTGGGATAGGCGAGCAGTACTTC
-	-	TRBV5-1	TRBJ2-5	CASSPAPGRQETQYF	TGCGCCAGCAGCCCGGCACCCGGACGTCAAGAGACCCAGTACTTC
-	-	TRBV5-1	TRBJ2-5	CASSLVTGSGTQYF	TGCGCCAGCAGCTTGGTAACAGGCTCGGGAACCCAGTACTTC
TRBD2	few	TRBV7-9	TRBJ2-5	CASRATSGFQETQYF	TGTGCCAGCAGGGCGACTAGCGGGTTCCAAGAGACCCAGTACTTC
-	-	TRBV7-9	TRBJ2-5	CASSFGDGETQYF	TGTGCCAGCAGCTTTGGTGACGGGGAGACCCAGTACTTC
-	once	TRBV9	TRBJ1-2	CASSVERGTDGYTF	TGTGCCAGCAGCGTAGAGCGGGGAACGGACGGCTACACCTTC
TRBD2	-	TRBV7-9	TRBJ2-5	CASSFWIAGTETQYF	TGTGCCAGCAGCTTTTGGATAGCGGGGACAGAGACCCAGTACTTC
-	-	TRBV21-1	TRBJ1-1	CASSKAGERNTEAFF	TGTGCCAGCAGCAAAGCGGGGGAAAGGAACACTGAAGCTTTCTTT
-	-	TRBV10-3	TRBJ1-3	CAISDPATHLSGNTIYF	TGTGCCATCAGTGACCCTGCGACACATCTCTCTGGAAACACCATATATTTT
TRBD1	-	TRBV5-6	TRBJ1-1	CASSFFDREDTEAFF	TGTGCCAGCAGCTTTTTCGACAGGGAGGACACTGAAGCTTTCTTT
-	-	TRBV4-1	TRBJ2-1	CASSQGGRDGFHEQFF	TGCGCCAGCAGCCAGGGGGGCCGGGACGGCTTCCATGAGCAGTTCTTC
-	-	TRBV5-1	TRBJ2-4	CASSPRQSFFAKNIQYF	TGCGCCAGCAGCCCTAGACAGAGTTTTTTCGCCAAAAACATTCAGTACTTC
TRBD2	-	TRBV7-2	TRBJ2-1	CASSRTSPNEQFF	TGTGCCAGCAGCCGGACTAGCCCCAATGAGCAGTTCTTC
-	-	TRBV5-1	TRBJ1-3	CASSLRAGSGNTIYF	TGCGCCAGCAGCTTGAGGGCAGGGTCTGGAAACACCATATATTTT
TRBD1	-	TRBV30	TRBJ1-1	CAWSPGQGEAFF	TGTGCCTGGAGTCCGGGACAGGGGGAAGCTTTCTTT
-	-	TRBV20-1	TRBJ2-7	CSASTGNEQYF	TGCAGTGCTTCTACAGGGAACGAGCAGTACTTC
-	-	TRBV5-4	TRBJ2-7	CASSLDASSYEQYF	TGTGCCAGCAGCTTGGACGCCAGCTCCTACGAGCAGTACTTC
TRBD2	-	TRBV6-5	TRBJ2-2	CASRRGGASTGELFF	TGTGCCAGCAGGCGCGGGGGGGCAAGCACCGGGGAGCTGTTTTTT
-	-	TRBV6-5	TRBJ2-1	CASSYSTTGHEQFF	TGTGCCAGCAGTTACTCGACGACCGGGCATGAGCAGTTCTTC
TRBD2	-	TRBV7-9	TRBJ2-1	CASSQRGRGAEYNEQFF	TGTGCCAGCAGCCAACGGGGGCGGGGGGCCGAGTACAATGAGCAGTTCTTC
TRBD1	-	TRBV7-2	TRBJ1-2	CASSPGQGQLYGYTF	TGTGCCAGCAGCCCCGGACAGGGACAACTATATGGCTACACCTTC
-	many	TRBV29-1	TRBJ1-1	CSALRQMNTEAFF	TGCAGCGCCCTAAGGCAGATGAACACTGAAGCTTTCTTT
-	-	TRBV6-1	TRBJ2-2	CASSAQGSNTGELFF	TGTGCCAGCAGTGCACAGGGATCGAACACCGGGGAGCTGTTTTTT
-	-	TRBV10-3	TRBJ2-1	CAINPAGDNEQFF	TGTGCCATCAACCCCGCTGGGGACAATGAGCAGTTCTTC
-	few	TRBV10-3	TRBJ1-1	CATKQGNTEAFF	TGTGCCACCAAACAGGGGAACACTGAAGCTTTCTTT
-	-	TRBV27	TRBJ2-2	CASSFVWTAKTGELFF	TGTGCCAGCAGTTTTGTTTGGACAGCCAAAACAGGGGAGCTGTTTTTT
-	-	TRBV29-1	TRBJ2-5	CSGILEGFQETQYF	TGCAGCGGAATTCTAGAGGGCTTCCAAGAGACCCAGTACTTC
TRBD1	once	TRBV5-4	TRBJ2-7	CASSLDRGSSYEQYF	TGTGCCAGCAGCCTAGACAGGGGGAGCTCCTACGAGCAGTACTTC
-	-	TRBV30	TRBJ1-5	CAWSKGTGSNQPQHF	TGTGCCTGGAGTAAGGGGACGGGTAGCAATCAGCCCCAGCATTTT